What follows are 23 T cell receptor beta chains derived from one specimen sequenced in a study of a mutant IDH1 vaccine in newly diagnosed glioma. No antigens are known for them. The method was immunoSEQ multiplex PCR; TCRdb's version includes in-frame clones alone and lacks a portion of them. The data hold around 61,000 clones, with 70% to 90% observed a single time. The sample's time point: week 5, during vaccination. In the vaccine, a single dose held 300 ug of the mutant IDH1 20-mer peptide, along with topical imiquimod. Source: PBMCs, taken from a glioma patient whose treatment included an IDH1 peptide vaccine. Receptor source: a woman in her thirties or forties with glioma.

J is TRBJ2-2 and V is TRBV27; D ambiguous. The germline V gene has CDR1 MNHEY and CDR2 SMNVEV (reference sequence). The CDR3 totals 11 residues. Deletions cut 5 bases from V and 7 bases from J, with 5 bases between. CDR3 sequence: CASSKDGELFF. CDR3 nucleotides: TGTGCCAGCAGTAAGGACGGGGAGCTGTTTTTT.

This clone was counted a single time. This chain connects TRBV7-2 to TRBJ2-5, with TRBD1 as a possible D gene (5 bases). The length of the CDR3 is 16 residues. With 5 bases removed from V and 5 bases from J, the gap between germline ends came to 21 bases. Germline loops: CDR1 SGHTA, CDR2 FQGNSA. The CDR3 loop reads CASSQGGSWGVETQYF. The CDR3 nucleotides are TGTGCCAGCAGCCAAGGTGGCAGTTGGGGCGTGGAGACCCAGTACTTC.

This clone has only one observation. V usage is TRBV5-1 and J usage is TRBJ1-2, with D maybe TRBD1 (5 bases). CDR1 is SGHRS and CDR2 is YFSETQ in the germline V gene. Trimming stripped 0 bases from V and 6 bases from J, with 15 bases between. This CDR3 contains 15 residues. The CDR3 spells CASSLASGAADGYTF. CDR3 nucleotide sequence: TGCGCCAGCAGCTTGGCCAGCGGGGCAGCGGATGGCTACACCTTC.

V usage is TRBV4-1 and J usage is TRBJ2-1; 11 positions agree with TRBD2. This CDR3 is built from 16 residues. Losses at the gene ends were 1 base for V and 3 bases for J; bases not matched to a gene: 2. Germline lookup yields CDR1 MGHRA and CDR2 YSYEKL. The CDR3 coding sequence is TGCGCCAGCAGCCAAGCTGGGACTAGCGGCTACAATGAGCAGTTCTTC. Translation gives CASSQAGTSGYNEQFF.

This rearrangement joins TRBV2 to TRBJ1-1, with 7 bases fitting TRBD1. The V segment lost 8 bases and the J segment 1 base; nucleotides outside the gene matches: 4. The CDR3 contains 13 residues. Germline V gene lookup returns CDR1 SNHLY and CDR2 FYNNEI. The CDR3 region has the DNA TGTGCCAGCGGCGACAGGGCGAACACTGAAGCTTTCTTT. Residues: CASGDRANTEAFF. The whole variable domain, remainder taken from reference TRBV2 and TRBJ1-1, is EPEVTQTPSHQVTQMGQEVILRCVPISNHLYFYWYRQILGQKVEFLVSFYNNEISEKSEIFDDQFSVERPDGSNFTLKIRSTKLEDSAMYFCASGDRANTEAFFGQGTRLTVV.

This chain joins TRBV6-5 and TRBJ2-5; D gene uncertain. Per germline, CDR1 MNHEY and CDR2 SVGAGI. This CDR3 comprises 13 residues. Trimming took off 6 bases at V and 5 bases at J, with 13 bases between the two ends. The CDR3 is CASSLVLGETQYF. DNA for the CDR3: TGTGCCAGCAGCCTCGTTCTTGGGGAGACCCAGTACTTC.

This rearrangement joins TRBV5-1 to TRBJ1-1; TRBD1 is a possible D gene (6 bases). The CDR3 has 14 amino acids. Deletions cut 0 bases from V and 8 bases from J, with 14 bases between. Germline V gene sequence: CDR1 SGHRS, CDR2 YFSETQ. The CDR3 loop reads CASSLAEGGGEAFF. CDR3 nucleotide sequence: TGCGCCAGCAGCTTGGCCGAGGGGGGGGGAGAAGCTTTCTTT.

The chain joins TRBV5-1 to TRBJ2-3; 10 positions agree with TRBD1. The V segment lost 3 bases and the J segment 4 bases; nucleotides outside the gene matches: 11. Germline assignment: CDR1 SGHRS and CDR2 YFSETQ. The CDR3 contains 17 residues. The CDR3 DNA sequence: TGCGCCAGCAGCTGGGACCCTCCGGGACAGGGGCCAGATACGCAGTATTTT. Translation: CASSWDPPGQGPDTQYF. The full variable domain, its missing parts supplied by reference TRBV5-1 and TRBJ2-3, is KAGVTQTPRYLIKTRGQQVTLSCSPISGHRSVSWYQQTPGQGLQFLFEYFSETQRNKGNFPGRFSGRQFSNSRSEMNVSTLELGDSALYLCASSWDPPGQGPDTQYFGPGTRLTVL.

CDR3 coding DNA: TGTGCCAGCAGTAGCCGGACAGGAGGGAACACTGAAGCTTTCTTT. Residues: CASSSRTGGNTEAFF. J is TRBJ1-1 and V is TRBV6-1; 7 bases map to TRBD1. The CDR3 length is 15 residues. Trimming took 5 bases from V and 1 from J; bases not matched to a gene: 7. The V gene's germline CDR1 is MNHNS and CDR2 SASEGT.

This clone has only one observation. Germline is not matched at one junction end, which may reflect a read error. The V gene is TRBV19, the J gene TRBJ2-2; TRBD2 is a possible D gene (5 bases). The germline gives CDR1 LNHDA, CDR2 SQIVND (reference sequence). The CDR3 is made up of 15 amino acids. The CDR3 sequence: CASSIVPGNTGELFF. The CDR3 region has the DNA TGTGCCAGTAGTATAGTCCCCGGGAACACCGGGGAGTTGTTTTTT.

This chain joins TRBV6-1 and TRBJ2-3; tentatively, D is TRBD1 (5 bases). The V end was cut by 6 bases, the J end by 2 bases, with 15 bases between. This CDR3 has 15 residues. Per germline, CDR1 MNHNS and CDR2 SASEGT. The chain's CDR3 is CASSSTGRATDTQYF. The CDR3 region has the DNA TGTGCCAGCAGCTCTACGGGCAGGGCCACAGATACGCAGTATTTT.

In the case of this clone: The same CDR3 can be traced to other DNA sequences in this sample. The chain has TRBV19 and TRBJ1-5; TRBD1 is a possible D gene (5 bases). The length of the CDR3 is 15 residues. Germline CDR1 reads LNHDA; CDR2 reads SQIVND (reference sequence). V was clipped by 3 bases and J by 0 bases, with 9 bases between them. The CDR3 bases are TGTGCCAGTAGTATCGTGGGGGGTAGCAATCAGCCCCAGCATTTT. This encodes CASSIVGGSNQPQHF. The full variable domain, with the rest looked up from reference TRBV19 and TRBJ1-5, is DGGITQSPKYLFRKEGQNVTLSCEQNLNHDAMYWYRQDPGQGLRLIYYSQIVNDFQKGDIAEGYSVSREKKESFPLTVTSAQKNPTAFYLCASSIVGGSNQPQHFGDGTRLSIL.

The chain is built from TRBV2 and TRBJ1-4; maybe TRBD1 (6 bases). The ends were cut back, 5 bases at V and 6 bases at J, with 13 bases in the middle. CDR1 SNHLY and CDR2 FYNNEI come from the germline V gene. The CDR3 sequence is 14 residues long. The CDR3, as DNA: TGTGCCAGCAGTCGGATCAGGGGCGATGAAAAACTGTTTTTT. Translation gives CASSRIRGDEKLFF. Full variable domain (remainder filled in from reference TRBV2 and TRBJ1-4): EPEVTQTPSHQVTQMGQEVILRCVPISNHLYFYWYRQILGQKVEFLVSFYNNEISEKSEIFDDQFSVERPDGSNFTLKIRSTKLEDSAMYFCASSRIRGDEKLFFGSGTQLSVL.

The chain uses TRBV19 and TRBJ1-2; D is unclear. Trimming removed 7 bases from V and 4 bases from J, with 22 bases in between. Germline CDR1 is LNHDA and CDR2 is SQIVND (reference sequence). The CDR3 loop spans 16 amino acids. As DNA, the CDR3 is TGTGCCAGTAAACCAAGGGCAGCGCAACTCCCCTATGGCTACACCTTC. Protein sequence: CASKPRAAQLPYGYTF.

The CDR3 spells CASSPRTGGNSGNTIYF. The CDR3 DNA reads TGTGCCAGCAGCCCTCGGACAGGGGGCAACTCTGGAAACACCATATATTTT. The chain links TRBV7-6 to TRBJ1-3; 11 positions agree with TRBD1. Germline V lookup: CDR1 SGHVS, CDR2 FNYEAQ. The CDR3 consists of 17 residues. The trim removed 5 bases at V and 0 bases at J, leaving 6 bases unmatched.

The gene calls are TRBV6-5 and TRBJ2-5; no clear D. The V gene lost 5 bases and the J gene lost 5 bases, with 18 bases spanning the gap. Germline V gives CDR1 MNHEY, CDR2 SVGAGI. The CDR3 runs to 15 residues. The CDR3 region is CASSQGLSSAETQYF. The CDR3, as DNA: TGTGCCAGCAGTCAAGGGCTCTCGAGTGCGGAGACCCAGTACTTC.

The chain uses TRBV6-1 and TRBJ1-1, with D tentatively TRBD1 (6 bases). This CDR3 contains 13 residues. Looked up from germline, CDR1 is MNHNS and CDR2 is SASEGT. The ends were cut back, 4 bases at V and 5 bases at J, with 11 bases in the middle. CDR3: CASSGRGRTEAFF. The CDR3 DNA is TGTGCCAGCAGTGGACGGGGGCGGACTGAAGCTTTCTTT.

The V gene is TRBV7-2, the J gene TRBJ2-1; 8 nucleotides agree with TRBD2. The CDR3 is 16 residues long. Per germline, CDR1 SGHTA and CDR2 FQGNSA. Losses at the gene ends were 1 base for V and 1 base for J; bases not matched to a gene: 3. CDR3 DNA: TGTGCCAGCAGCTTAGGACTAGCGCTTTCCTACAATGAGCAGTTCTTC. This gives the protein CASSLGLALSYNEQFF.

This clone was found a few times. The chain carries TRBV5-4 and TRBJ2-1; TRBD1 or TRBD2 may be the D gene (5 bases each). Trimming took off 1 base at V and 5 bases at J, with 7 bases between the two ends. The V gene's germline CDR1 is SGHNT and CDR2 YYREEE (reference sequence). CDR3 length: 13 amino acids. CDR3 in DNA: TGTGCCAGCAGCTTGCGAGGGGACAATGAGCAGTTCTTC. Amino acids: CASSLRGDNEQFF.

The chain carries TRBV6-5 and TRBJ2-7, with a possible D match to TRBD2 (5 bases). V was clipped by 8 bases and J by 1 base, with 9 bases between them. The CDR3 extends over 12 amino acids. Germline V CDR1 and CDR2: MNHEY, SVGAGI. The CDR3 nucleotides read TGTGCCAGCGGTCGGGAATCCTACGAGCAGTACTTC. It codes for CASGRESYEQYF.

The count of this clone is one. The chain is built from TRBV6-5 and TRBJ2-7, with 9 bases aligning to TRBD2. The CDR3 is 15 residues long. The germline gives CDR1 MNHEY, CDR2 SVGAGI. With V trimmed by 0 bases and J by 2 bases, 2 bases remained unmatched. The CDR3 is CASSYSAGGPYEQYF. The CDR3 region has the DNA TGTGCCAGCAGTTACTCTGCGGGAGGGCCCTACGAGCAGTACTTC.

The rearrangement uses TRBV28 and TRBJ1-2; the D is unclear. The germline gives CDR1 MDHEN, CDR2 SYDVKM. This CDR3 contains 12 residues. V lost 6 bases, J lost 8 bases, and 13 bases lay in between. CDR3 region: CASRRRGDGYTF. CDR3 coding DNA: TGTGCCAGCAGACGGCGCGGTGACGGCTACACCTTC.

The chain employs TRBV13 and TRBJ2-7; D assignment may be TRBD1 or TRBD2 (6 bases each). The CDR3 has 14 residues. The V and J ends lost 5 bases and 3 bases respectively, with 14 bases between them. From germline, CDR1 is PRHDT and CDR2 FYEKMQ (reference sequence). CDR3 bases: TGTGCCAGCAGCGCAGGGGACTCTATCTACGAGCAGTACTTC. Encoded protein: CASSAGDSIYEQYF.